This entry concerns a single T cell receptor beta chain. Its specificity is not known. Unstimulated PBMCs were sorted into CD3+CD4+ and CD3+CD8+ populations. The sample originates from a study of T cell clones after liver transplantation. Overall study context: Liver transplant recipients had immunosuppression withdrawal attempted within 2 years. Findings of the study overall: Migration into the graft, not deletion, may explain lost graft donor-reactive T cells. The donor-reactive repertoire was only partly measurable in a couple of subjects, lacking donor cells.

V dropped 3 bases and J dropped 0 bases, with 15 bases sitting between them. The germline CDR1 and CDR2 sequences are SQVTM and ANQGSEA. The length of the CDR3 is 16 residues. TCRdb's table, derived via immunoSEQ multiplex PCR, lists solely in-frame clones and lacks some. The sample has about 51,000 clones; 70% to 90% are singletons. The sequences come from CD8+ T cells from blood, collected 12 months after liver transplant. The clonotype originates from a human patient who received a liver transplant. Some T cells may be the graft donor's. This rearrangement joins TRBV29-1 to TRBJ1-3; D possibly corresponds to TRBD1 (6 bases). The CDR3 DNA is TGCAGCGTTGAGGACAGTGAATATAGCTCTGGAAACACCATATATTTT. It codes for CSVEDSEYSSGNTIYF.